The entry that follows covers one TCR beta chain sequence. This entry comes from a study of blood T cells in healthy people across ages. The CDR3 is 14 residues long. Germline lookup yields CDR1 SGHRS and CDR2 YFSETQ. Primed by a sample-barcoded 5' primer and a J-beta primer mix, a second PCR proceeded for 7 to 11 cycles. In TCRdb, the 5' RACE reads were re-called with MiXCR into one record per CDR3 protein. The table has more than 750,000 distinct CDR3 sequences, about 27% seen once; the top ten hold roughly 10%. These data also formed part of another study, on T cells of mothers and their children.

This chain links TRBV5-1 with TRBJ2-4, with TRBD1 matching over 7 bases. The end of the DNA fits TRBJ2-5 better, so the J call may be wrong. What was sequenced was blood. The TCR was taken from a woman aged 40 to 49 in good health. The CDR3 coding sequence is TGCGCCAGCGGCATCCCAGGGACAGAAGAGACCCAGTACTTC. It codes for CASGIPGTEETQYF.